The present TCR beta chain was sequenced within a study of cytomegalovirus exposure and HLA in healthy donors. TCRdb keeps only in-frame clones here, not all; method: immunoSEQ multiplex PCR. This table holds some 240,000 clones, 86% found once. Overall study results and limits: The classifier was said to identify cytomegalovirus status with high specificity and sensitivity. The authors enumerated 180 or so TCR beta chains as linked to cytomegalovirus.

For this clone: The antigen remains unidentified.

Germline values: CDR1 SQVTM, CDR2 ANQGSEA. CDR3 length: 14 amino acids. V was clipped by 2 bases and J by 7 bases, with 17 bases between them. This clonotype was obtained from a woman aged 30 to 39 in good health and CMV-seropositive. This rearrangement joins TRBV29-1 to TRBJ1-2, with D possibly being TRBD1 (5 bases). Sequenced material: PBMCs. The CDR3 coding sequence is TGCAGCGTTGAACCCGACCAGGGTTACGGTGGCTACACCTTC. The encoded protein is CSVEPDQGYGGYTF. Supplemented by reference TRBV29-1 and TRBJ1-2, the full variable domain reads SAVISQKPSRDICQRGTSLTIQCQVDSQVTMMFWYRQQPGQSLTLIATANQGSEATYESGFVIDKFPISRPNLTFSTLTVSNMSPEDSSIYLCSVEPDQGYGGYTFGSGTRLTVV.